This TCR beta chain was obtained from a study of blood T cells in healthy people across ages. The study, taken as a whole, reports: Older individuals had lower TCR beta diversity per million T cells (the decline was roughly linear).

The germline CDR1 and CDR2 sequences are SQVTM and ANQGSEA. This CDR3 contains 16 residues. PCR was performed a second time for roughly 6 to 12 cycles using a sample-barcoded 5' primer and a J-beta primer mix. One entry per CDR3 protein, called by TCRdb with MiXCR from the 5' RACE reads. The sample records around 870,000 distinct CDR3 sequences, 25% to 30% being singletons. On this clonotype itself: Its cognate antigen is unknown.

The genes are TRBV29-1 and TRBJ2-7, with D maybe TRBD2 (6 bases). Matching the DNA end better, TRBJ2-5 makes the J call doubtful. Sequences were obtained from blood. This clonotype was obtained from an elderly woman in good health. The CDR3 region has the DNA TGCAGCGTGGAGGGTCCAGGAGTTTCCCGTCAAGAGACCCAGTACTTC. Encoded protein: CSVEGPGVSRQETQYF.